Here is one TCR beta chain with its context. Its specificity is unknown. This specimen comes from a study of shared clonotypes between healthy human individuals. Study at large: For every donor, three CD4 naive, three CD4 memory, two CD8 naive and one CD8 memory plates were used. Points from the study as a whole: As a rule, naive subsets had a larger estimated richness than memory subsets.

Sequencing was performed with immunoSEQ multiplex PCR; in TCRdb, only in-frame clones are kept and a portion is missing. Of about 2.3 million clones in the sample, 85% to 95% were seen once. The trim removed 1 base at V and 0 bases at J, leaving 8 bases unmatched. CDR1 is SGHVS, CDR2 FNYEAQ, per germline. The CDR3 is made up of 18 amino acids. The gene calls are TRBV7-6 and TRBJ2-1, with TRBD2 matching 8 bases. Sequencing used naive CD4+ T cells from PBMCs. Specified subset: CD45RA+ positively selected. The receptor comes from a man aged 18 to 30 in good health. Some clones in this sample may be carry-over from other donors' samples. The CDR3 sequence is CASSLGTSGVLSYNEQFF. The CDR3 coding sequence is TGTGCCAGCAGCTTAGGAACTAGCGGAGTTCTCTCCTACAATGAGCAGTTCTTC.